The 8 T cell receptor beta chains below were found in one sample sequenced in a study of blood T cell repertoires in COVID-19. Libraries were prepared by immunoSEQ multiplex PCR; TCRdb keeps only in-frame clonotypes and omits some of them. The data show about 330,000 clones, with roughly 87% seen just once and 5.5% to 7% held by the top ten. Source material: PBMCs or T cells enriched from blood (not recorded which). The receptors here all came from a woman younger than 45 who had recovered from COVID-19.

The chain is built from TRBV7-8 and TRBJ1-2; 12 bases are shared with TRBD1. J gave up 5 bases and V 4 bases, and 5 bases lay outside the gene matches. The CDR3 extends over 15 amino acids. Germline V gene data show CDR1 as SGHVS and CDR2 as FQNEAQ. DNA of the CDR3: TGTGCCAGCAGCTCGGGGGGACAGGGGGCGTATGGCTACACCTTC. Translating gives CASSSGGQGAYGYTF.

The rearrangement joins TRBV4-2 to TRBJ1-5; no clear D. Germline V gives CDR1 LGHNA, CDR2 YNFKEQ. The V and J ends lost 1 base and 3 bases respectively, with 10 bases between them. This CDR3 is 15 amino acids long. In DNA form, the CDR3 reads TGTGCCAGCAGCCAAGTTACAGCCCACAATCAGCCCCAGCATTTT. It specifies CASSQVTAHNQPQHF.

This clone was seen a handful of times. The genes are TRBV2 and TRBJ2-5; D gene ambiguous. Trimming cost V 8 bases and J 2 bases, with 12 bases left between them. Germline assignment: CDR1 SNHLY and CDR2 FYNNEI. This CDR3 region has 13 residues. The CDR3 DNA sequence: TGTGCCAGCCTGCAGTCCATTCAAGAGACCCAGTACTTC. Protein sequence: CASLQSIQETQYF.

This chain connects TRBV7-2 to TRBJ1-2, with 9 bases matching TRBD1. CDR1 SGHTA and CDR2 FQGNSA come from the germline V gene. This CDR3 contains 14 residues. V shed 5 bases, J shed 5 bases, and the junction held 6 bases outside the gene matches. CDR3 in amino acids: CASSPGQGRYGYTF. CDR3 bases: TGTGCCAGCAGCCCGGGACAGGGAAGGTATGGCTACACCTTC.

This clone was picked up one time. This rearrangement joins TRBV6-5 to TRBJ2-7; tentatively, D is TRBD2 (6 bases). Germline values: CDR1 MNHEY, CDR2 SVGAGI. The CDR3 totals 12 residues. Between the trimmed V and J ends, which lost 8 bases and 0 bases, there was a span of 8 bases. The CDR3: CASGGTSYEQYF. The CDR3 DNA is TGTGCCAGCGGGGGGACCTCCTACGAGCAGTACTTC.

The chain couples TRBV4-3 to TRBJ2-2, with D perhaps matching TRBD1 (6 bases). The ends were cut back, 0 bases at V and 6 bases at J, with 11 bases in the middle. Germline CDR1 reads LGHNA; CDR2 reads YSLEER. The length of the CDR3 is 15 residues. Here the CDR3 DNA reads TGCGCCAGCAGCCAAGAAGACAGGCCCTCCGGGGAGCTGTTTTTT. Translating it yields CASSQEDRPSGELFF.

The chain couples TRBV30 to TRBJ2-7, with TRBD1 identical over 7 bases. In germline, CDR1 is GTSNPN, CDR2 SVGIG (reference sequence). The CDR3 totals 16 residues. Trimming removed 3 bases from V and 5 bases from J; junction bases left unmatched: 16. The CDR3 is CAWSTIKGAQTNEQYF. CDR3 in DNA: TGTGCCTGGAGCACGATTAAGGGGGCGCAAACCAACGAGCAGTACTTC. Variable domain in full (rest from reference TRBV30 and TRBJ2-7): SQTIHQWPATLVQPVGSPLSLECTVEGTSNPNLYWYRQAAGRGLQLLFYSVGIGQISSEVPQNLSASRPQDRQFILSSKKLLLSDSGFYLCAWSTIKGAQTNEQYFGPGTRLTVT.

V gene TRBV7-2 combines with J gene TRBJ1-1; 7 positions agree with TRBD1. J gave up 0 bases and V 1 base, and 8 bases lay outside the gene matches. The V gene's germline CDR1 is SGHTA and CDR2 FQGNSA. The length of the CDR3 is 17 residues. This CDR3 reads CASSLDWMGQMNTEAFF. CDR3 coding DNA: TGTGCCAGCAGCTTAGACTGGATGGGACAGATGAACACTGAAGCTTTCTTT.